The 15 T cell receptor beta chains given below trace back to one sample, sequenced in a study of T cells in Graves' hyperthyroidism and ophthalmopathy. From RNA transcripts, TCR beta CDR3 regions were amplified. The HTBI primer set was used in a first-round RT-PCR of the TCR CDR3. MiXCR was run by TCRdb on the multiplex PCR reads, yielding one entry per CDR3 protein. This sample has roughly 800,000 distinct CDR3 sequences; 35% to 45% occur once, and the top ten carry 8% to 9%. What was sequenced was blood. The origin of the receptors is a man aged 18 to 29 with Graves' hyperthyroidism.

The table lists this clonotype with a few counts. The chain recombines TRBV19 with TRBJ2-2, with no clear D. This CDR3 region has 16 residues. V shed 7 bases and J shed 5 bases, with 20 bases lying between them. Germline CDR1 and CDR2: LNHDA and SQIVND (reference sequence). CDR3 sequence: CASTTMLSGPTGELFF. In DNA, the CDR3 is TGTGCCAGTACCACTATGTTGTCTGGGCCTACCGGGGAGCTGTTTTTT.

This clonotype occurred many times. This chain uses TRBV29-1 with TRBJ2-7; D remains unclear. Trimming shortened V by 8 bases and J by 2 bases, and 13 bases separated the two germline ends. Looked up from germline, CDR1 is SQVTM and CDR2 is ANQGSEA. The CDR3 is made up of 12 amino acids. CDR3 residues: CSTSGDTYEQYF. The CDR3 DNA follows: TGCAGCACAAGTGGGGATACCTACGAGCAGTACTTC.

This clonotype was detected a few times. The gene calls are TRBV7-6 and TRBJ2-7; no definite D call. The CDR3 has 14 residues. Trimming stripped 2 bases from V and 0 bases from J, with 8 bases between. Germline-derived CDR1 and CDR2 are SGHVS and FNYEAQ. The CDR3 DNA reads TGTGCCAGCAGCTTATCAGCGACCTCCTACGAGCAGTACTTC. Residues: CASSLSATSYEQYF.

The sample holds a few counts of this clonotype. The rearrangement joins TRBV6-5 to TRBJ2-2; D gene uncertain. The CDR3 has 14 amino acids. V was clipped by 4 bases and J by 1 base, with 7 bases between them. Looked up from germline, CDR1 is MNHEY and CDR2 is SVGAGI. The CDR3 loop reads CASSSILNTGELFF. The CDR3, as DNA: TGTGCCAGCAGTTCAATCTTGAACACCGGGGAGCTGTTTTTT.

On this clonotype: This may be a read error: a much more frequent sequence differs by one nucleotide. The rearrangement links TRBV2 to TRBJ1-5; TRBD1 is a possible D gene (6 bases). V lost 4 bases, J lost 5 bases, and 12 bases lay in between. CDR3 size: 14 residues. CDR1 is SNHLY, CDR2 FYNNEI, per germline. The CDR3 DNA reads TGTGCCAGCAGTGGGGACTCAGGGGATCAGCCCCAGCATTTT. This translates into CASSGDSGDQPQHF.

Only a few counts were recorded for this clonotype. The rearrangement joins TRBV4-1 to TRBJ2-2; D unclear. Germline V CDR1 and CDR2: MGHRA, YSYEKL. The CDR3 runs to 13 residues. V was pared by 0 bases and J by 6 bases, with 5 bases between. The CDR3 sequence: CASSQDGAGELFF. The DNA for the CDR3 is TGCGCCAGCAGCCAAGATGGGGCCGGGGAGCTGTTTTTT.

This chain connects TRBV2 to TRBJ1-6, with D hard to call. V was trimmed by 5 bases and J by 9 bases, leaving 14 bases between them. The CDR3 is 14 amino acids. Germline V gene sequence: CDR1 SNHLY, CDR2 FYNNEI. CDR3 in amino acids: CASSLELHSSPLHF. As DNA, the CDR3 is TGTGCCAGCAGTTTAGAACTGCATAGTTCACCCCTCCACTTT. Supplemented by reference TRBV2 and TRBJ1-6, the full variable domain reads EPEVTQTPSHQVTQMGQEVILRCVPISNHLYFYWYRQILGQKVEFLVSFYNNEISEKSEIFDDQFSVERPDGSNFTLKIRSTKLEDSAMYFCASSLELHSSPLHFGNGTRLTVT.

V usage is TRBV29-1 and J usage is TRBJ2-2; TRBD2 agrees at 8 bases. V was clipped by 2 bases and J by 5 bases; unmatched bases: 7. The germline V gene has CDR1 SQVTM and CDR2 ANQGSEA. The CDR3 is 15 amino acids. Here the CDR3 reads CSVESGGAITGELFF. The CDR3 region has the DNA TGCAGCGTTGAATCCGGGGGGGCGATAACCGGGGAGCTGTTTTTT.

This clonotype has more than one count but fewer than ten. V gene TRBV6-5 combines with J gene TRBJ1-1, with D perhaps TRBD1 (5 bases). Germline loops: CDR1 MNHEY, CDR2 SVGAGI. The CDR3 length is 15 residues. V was clipped by 2 bases and J by 0 bases, with 10 bases between them. The chain's CDR3 is CASSYGTGLNTEAFF. In nucleotides, the CDR3 is TGTGCCAGCAGTTACGGAACAGGTTTGAACACTGAAGCTTTCTTT.

The CDR3 DNA is TGTGCCAGCAGTAGGACAGGCGCGAATGTGTACGAGCAGTACTTC. The encoded protein is CASSRTGANVYEQYF. The chain joins TRBV6-5 to TRBJ2-7; 7 bases align to TRBD1. Germline V lookup: CDR1 MNHEY, CDR2 SVGAGI. J was trimmed by 4 bases and V by 5 bases; bases with no gene match: 11. The CDR3 covers 15 residues.

This clonotype was observed once. V and J are TRBV3-1 and TRBJ1-1; possibly TRBD1 for D (6 bases). The CDR3 consists of 14 residues. V shed 0 bases and J shed 10 bases, with 15 bases lying between them. Germline V lookup: CDR1 LGHDT, CDR2 YNNKEL (reference sequence). CDR3 loop: CASSQEAGGARAFF. DNA of the CDR3: TGTGCCAGCAGCCAAGAGGCGGGGGGCGCTCGAGCTTTCTTT.

This chain links TRBV5-1 with TRBJ1-1, with TRBD1 as a possible D gene (6 bases). The CDR3 totals 14 residues. Trimming took 0 bases from V and 3 from J, leaving 9 bases between them. Germline-derived CDR1 and CDR2 are SGHRS and YFSETQ. Here the CDR3 reads CASSLEGHYTEAFF. The CDR3 coding sequence is TGCGCCAGCAGCTTGGAGGGACATTACACTGAAGCTTTCTTT.

The chain uses TRBV10-3 and TRBJ2-5; the match to TRBD1 covers 8 bases. The closer fit of TRBJ2-7 to the DNA end suggests the J call may be wrong. Germline V gene sequence: CDR1 ENHRY, CDR2 SYGVKD. The CDR3 spans 15 residues. CDR3 residues: CAISESTGAADEQYF. The DNA for the CDR3 is TGTGCCATCAGTGAGTCGACAGGGGCGGCGGACGAGCAGTACTTC.

This clonotype was counted at least ten times. This sequence joins TRBV6-5 and TRBJ1-1; D remains ambiguous. Trimming took off 5 bases at V and 0 bases at J, with 7 bases between the two ends. The length of the CDR3 is 13 residues. Germline CDR1 and CDR2: MNHEY and SVGAGI. The CDR3 nucleotides read TGTGCCAGCAGTGGGAACCTGAACACTGAAGCTTTCTTT. Amino acids: CASSGNLNTEAFF.

This clonotype was found many times. The chain recombines TRBV7-2 with TRBJ2-7; D unclear. Germline V CDR1 and CDR2: SGHTA, FQGNSA. The CDR3 extends over 14 amino acids. V gave up 2 bases and J gave up 7 bases, with 15 bases separating them. The CDR3 reads CASSLKSTLWEQYF. DNA of the CDR3: TGTGCCAGCAGCTTAAAGAGTACGCTTTGGGAGCAGTACTTC.